Listed here are 31 T cell receptor beta chains from one sample, sequenced in a study of cytomegalovirus exposure and HLA in healthy donors. PCR amplification relied on 60 Vbeta primers (plus 13 Jbeta primers). Sequenced by immunoSEQ multiplex PCR; TCRdb stores in-frame clones only, minus some. The table has approximately 190,000 clones, roughly 76% seen once. Material for sequencing was PBMCs. These receptor sequences come from a woman aged 25 to 39 in good health and CMV-seropositive.

For this clone: A junction boundary mismatches the germline segment, possibly from a read error. The V gene is TRBV6-1, the J gene TRBJ1-1; no clear D. This CDR3 has 9 residues. Per germline, CDR1 MNHNS and CDR2 SASEGT. CDR3 nucleotide sequence: TGTGCCAGCAGTGAAGGGCCGCTGTTT. This encodes CASSEGPLF.

The V and J genes are TRBV7-6 and TRBJ2-3, with 11 bases identical to TRBD2. J lost 4 bases, V lost 3 bases, and 3 bases had no gene match. Germline-derived CDR1 and CDR2 are SGHVS and FNYEAQ. The CDR3 has 15 residues. Here the CDR3 reads CASSFLAGGPDTQYF. CDR3 bases: TGTGCCAGCAGCTTCCTAGCGGGAGGACCAGATACGCAGTATTTT.

V usage is TRBV9 and J usage is TRBJ2-2; tentatively, D is TRBD2 (5 bases). Germline V gene data show CDR1 as SGDLS and CDR2 as YYNGEE. The CDR3 loop spans 15 amino acids. V was shortened by 0 bases and J by 7 bases, with 13 bases between the two germline ends. The CDR3 DNA reads as TGTGCCAGCAGCGTAGGGGTAGCGAGCCGCGGGGAGCTGTTTTTT. As protein: CASSVGVASRGELFF.

The gene calls are TRBV5-6 and TRBJ1-5; tentatively, D is TRBD1 (6 bases). The V end lost 2 bases, the J end lost 7 bases, and 10 bases lay between the germline ends. CDR3 length equals 13 residues. Germline V gene lookup returns CDR1 SGHDT and CDR2 YYEEEE. The CDR3: CASSLWGQQPQHF. DNA for the CDR3: TGTGCCAGCAGCTTATGGGGGCAGCAGCCCCAGCATTTT.

This clone turned up a few times. This CDR3 is CASSFSTGSGYGYTF. The CDR3 DNA sequence: TGTGCCAGCAGTTTTAGTACAGGGTCAGGCTATGGCTACACCTTC. This chain connects TRBV28 to TRBJ1-2; a possible D gene is TRBD1 (6 bases). Trimming took 3 bases from V and 4 from J, leaving 15 bases between them. This CDR3 is 15 amino acids long. The germline V gene has CDR1 MDHEN and CDR2 SYDVKM.

Only one count was recorded for this clone. The V call is TRBV6-5, the J call TRBJ1-1; D is ambiguous. The CDR3 length is 16 residues. Germline lookup yields CDR1 MNHEY and CDR2 SVGAGI. V was shortened by 1 base and J by 1 base, with 13 bases between the two germline ends. The CDR3 sequence is CASSYYRGRQNTEAFF. CDR3 in DNA: TGTGCCAGCAGTTACTACCGCGGCCGGCAGAACACTGAAGCTTTCTTT.

J is TRBJ1-6 and V is TRBV2; 7 nucleotides match TRBD1. The CDR3 is 14 residues long. Trimming removed 4 bases from V and 7 bases from J; junction bases left unmatched: 4. Germline V gene data show CDR1 as SNHLY and CDR2 as FYNNEI. The CDR3 protein is CASSVDRANSPLHF. The DNA for the CDR3 is TGTGCCAGCAGTGTCGACAGGGCGAATTCACCCCTCCACTTT.

This clone has only a few counts. The chain joins TRBV2 to TRBJ1-1; no definite D call. The V end was cut by 0 bases, the J end by 2 bases, with 10 bases between. CDR3 length equals 15 residues. CDR1 is SNHLY and CDR2 is FYNNEI in the germline V gene. The chain's CDR3 is CASSEALHGNTEAFF. The CDR3 DNA reads as TGTGCCAGCAGTGAAGCACTACACGGAAACACTGAAGCTTTCTTT.

The gene calls are TRBV11-2 and TRBJ1-2, with D possibly TRBD1 on 5 matching bases. The CDR3 consists of 15 residues. Per germline, CDR1 SGHAT and CDR2 FQNNGV. The germline V and J ends were trimmed by 3 bases and 3 bases, with 14 bases remaining between them. The CDR3 spells CASSFAGGAYYGYTF. In nucleotides, the CDR3 is TGTGCCAGCAGCTTCGCGGGGGGAGCATACTATGGCTACACCTTC.

The rearrangement links TRBV30 to TRBJ1-4; TRBD1 is a possible D gene (6 bases). CDR3 length: 15 amino acids. CDR1 is GTSNPN and CDR2 is SVGIG in the germline V gene (reference sequence). V was pared by 3 bases and J by 8 bases, with 19 bases between. CDR3 loop: CAWSLGGGDGEKLFF. As DNA, the CDR3 is TGTGCCTGGAGCCTAGGGGGGGGCGATGGGGAAAAACTGTTTTTT.

V and J are TRBV27 and TRBJ2-3, with 9 nucleotides matching TRBD1. After removal of 6 bases from V and 2 bases from J, the junction contained 18 bases not matched to a gene. The CDR3 runs to 19 residues. CDR1 and CDR2 from the germline V gene are MNHEY and SMNVEV (reference sequence). The CDR3 nucleotides are TGTGCCAGCAGCTTAAAGCCTAACAGGGGGCCCTACTTCACAGATACGCAGTATTTT. This encodes CASSLKPNRGPYFTDTQYF.

J is TRBJ1-6 and V is TRBV19; D is possibly TRBD1 (6 bases). The germline gives CDR1 LNHDA, CDR2 SQIVND (reference sequence). This CDR3 comprises 13 residues. V lost 6 bases to trimming and J lost 7 bases, with 10 bases between them. CDR3 DNA: TGTGCCAGTAGGCGAACAGGGAATTCACCCCTCCACTTT. Residues: CASRRTGNSPLHF.

This chain uses TRBV28 with TRBJ1-3; D is perhaps TRBD1 (6 bases). The germline CDR1 and CDR2 sequences are MDHEN and SYDVKM. This CDR3 is built from 16 residues. V shed 4 bases and J shed 4 bases, with 17 bases lying between them. This CDR3 is CASSSMTVGTGNTIYF. In DNA, the CDR3 is TGTGCCAGCAGTTCGATGACAGTGGGGACAGGAAACACCATATATTTT. Full variable domain (rest looked up from reference TRBV28 and TRBJ1-3): DVKVTQSSRYLVKRTGEKVFLECVQDMDHENMFWYRQDPGLGLRLIYFSYDVKMKEKGDIPEGYSVSREKKERFSLILESASTNQTSMYLCASSSMTVGTGNTIYFGEGSWLTVV.

In its sample, this clone was seen a few times. The chain links TRBV6-5 to TRBJ1-6, with 9 nucleotides matching TRBD1. CDR3 length equals 15 residues. J lost 7 bases, V lost 5 bases, and 6 bases had no gene match. From germline, CDR1 is MNHEY and CDR2 SVGAGI. The CDR3 DNA reads as TGTGCCAGCAGTCAGCCGACAGGGGGAAATTCACCCCTCCACTTT. This encodes CASSQPTGGNSPLHF.

J is TRBJ1-2 and V is TRBV15; D is perhaps TRBD1 (5 bases). Germline V gene sequence: CDR1 LNHNV, CDR2 YYDKDF (reference sequence). Trimming shortened V by 2 bases and J by 3 bases, and 10 bases separated the two germline ends. The CDR3 sequence is 14 residues long. CDR3 sequence reads: CATSRYQGDYGYTF. Here the CDR3 DNA reads TGTGCCACCAGCAGATATCAGGGCGACTATGGCTACACCTTC.

The J gene is TRBJ2-7, the V gene TRBV27, with 11 positions matching TRBD2. V shed 4 bases and J 5 bases; nucleotides not matched to a gene: 10. There are 16 residues in the CDR3. Germline CDR1 and CDR2: MNHEY and SMNVEV (reference sequence). The CDR3 is CASSSSGTSGRHEQYF. In DNA form, the CDR3 reads TGTGCCAGCAGTTCATCGGGGACTAGCGGCCGACACGAGCAGTACTTC.

The chain recombines TRBV10-3 with TRBJ2-3; 7 bases fit TRBD1. Looked up from germline, CDR1 is ENHRY and CDR2 is SYGVKD. V dropped 8 bases and J dropped 4; count of bases not matched to a gene: 9. The CDR3 extends over 14 amino acids. As DNA, the CDR3 is TGTGCCATCCGAACGACAGGGAACTCAGATACGCAGTATTTT. It encodes CAIRTTGNSDTQYF.

J is TRBJ2-3 and V is TRBV4-3; possibly TRBD1 for D (6 bases). Trimming removed 2 bases from V and 5 bases from J, with 8 bases in between. The CDR3 is 13 residues long. In germline, CDR1 is LGHNA, CDR2 YSLEER. The CDR3 DNA reads as TGCGCCAGCAGCCAATCACAGGGAGATACGCAGTATTTT. Protein product: CASSQSQGDTQYF.

The rearrangement joins TRBV5-4 to TRBJ2-5; TRBD2 aligns across 7 bases. Germline CDR1 and CDR2: SGHNT and YYREEE (reference sequence). The V and J ends lost 0 bases and 4 bases, in that order; junction bases with no gene match: 6. CDR3 length equals 15 residues. This CDR3 reads CASSLGGRAGETQYF. CDR3 in DNA: TGTGCCAGCAGCTTGGGGGGGAGGGCCGGAGAGACCCAGTACTTC.

The V call is TRBV5-6, the J call TRBJ1-2; D remains ambiguous. This CDR3 region has 11 residues. The germline V and J ends were trimmed by 5 bases and 6 bases, with 8 bases remaining between them. CDR1 and CDR2 (germline): SGHDT, YYEEEE. CDR3 bases: TGTGCCAGCAGGGCAGAAAATGGCTACACCTTC. The encoded protein is CASRAENGYTF. Together with reference TRBV5-6 and TRBJ1-2, the CDR3 gives the full variable domain: DAGVTQSPTHLIKTRGQQVTLRCSPKSGHDTVSWYQQALGQGPQFIFQYYEEEERQRGNFPDRFSGHQFPNYSSELNVNALLLGDSALYLCASRAENGYTFGSGTRLTVV.

DNA for the CDR3: TGCGCCAGCAGCCGCCAGGGAGGGTTAGAGACCCAGTACTTC. This translates into CASSRQGGLETQYF. V is TRBV5-1 and J is TRBJ2-5; 7 nucleotides align to TRBD2. In germline, CDR1 is SGHRS, CDR2 YFSETQ. The CDR3 totals 14 residues. Trimming took 4 bases from V and 4 from J; bases not matched to a gene: 7.

This clone appeared a few times. The V call is TRBV5-4, the J call TRBJ2-3, with no clear D. The ends were cut back, 2 bases at V and 0 bases at J, with 10 bases in the middle. Germline V gene sequence: CDR1 SGHNT, CDR2 YYREEE (reference sequence). There are 15 residues in the CDR3. DNA for the CDR3: TGTGCCAGCAGCTTATCCGCTACTAGCACAGATACGCAGTATTTT. It is translated as CASSLSATSTDTQYF.

CDR3: CASSSDRYSNQPQHF. The CDR3 nucleotides read TGTGCCAGCAGTTCTGACAGATATAGCAATCAGCCCCAGCATTTT. The chain recombines TRBV28 with TRBJ1-5, with D possibly being TRBD1 (5 bases). The CDR3 has 15 amino acids. CDR1 MDHEN and CDR2 SYDVKM come from the germline V gene. The V gene lost 4 bases and the J gene lost 0 bases, with 10 bases spanning the gap.

The chain combines TRBV18 with TRBJ1-6, with 10 bases aligning to TRBD1. Unmatched junction bases numbered 6, after V lost 3 bases and J lost 10 bases. The CDR3 runs to 15 residues. Germline V gene sequence: CDR1 KGHSH, CDR2 LQKENI. In nucleotides, the CDR3 is TGTGCCAGCTCACCCAGGGACAGGGGAAGGTCACCCCTCCACTTT. The encoded protein is CASSPRDRGRSPLHF.

CDR3 residues: CASSGDSYEQYF. The CDR3 DNA follows: TGTGCCAGCAGCGGGGACAGCTACGAGCAGTACTTC. The rearrangement links TRBV6-1 to TRBJ2-5; 7 nucleotides line up with TRBD1. The J call is doubtful: the DNA matches TRBJ2-7 better. The CDR3 runs to 12 residues. Germline V gives CDR1 MNHNS, CDR2 SASEGT.

V and J are TRBV2 and TRBJ2-7; D unresolved. This CDR3 is 13 amino acids long. Per the germline V gene, CDR1 is SNHLY and CDR2 is FYNNEI. Trimming cost V 9 bases and J 3 bases, with 15 bases left between them. CDR3 residues: CASGRGPYYEQYF. CDR3 bases: TGTGCCAGTGGGCGTGGGCCATACTACGAGCAGTACTTC.

The chain recombines TRBV6-5 with TRBJ2-3; unclear D gene. The CDR3 runs 11 residues. Germline CDR1 MNHEY, CDR2 SVGAGI. V was pared by 8 bases and J by 0 bases, with 3 bases between. CDR3 residues: CASSSTDTQYF. CDR3 in DNA: TGTGCCAGCTCAAGCACAGATACGCAGTATTTT.

This clone was detected only a few times. The chain employs TRBV6-5 and TRBJ2-1; D might be TRBD1 (5 bases). CDR3 length equals 13 residues. Germline values: CDR1 MNHEY, CDR2 SVGAGI. Trimming stripped 6 bases from V and 9 bases from J, with 15 bases between. The CDR3 DNA sequence: TGTGCCAGCAGCGATCAGGGAATGGGTGAGCAGTTCTTC. This gives the protein CASSDQGMGEQFF.

This clone was detected once. This chain uses TRBV29-1 with TRBJ2-5; perhaps TRBD2 as D (5 bases). The CDR3 is 12 amino acids. Trimming took 7 bases from V and 1 from J, leaving 10 bases between them. Germline V CDR1 and CDR2: SQVTM, ANQGSEA. The CDR3 here is CSASSSQETQYF. CDR3 DNA: TGCAGCGCTTCTAGCTCCCAAGAGACCCAGTACTTC.

The J gene is TRBJ1-1, the V gene TRBV15; a possible D gene is TRBD1 (5 bases). The CDR3 extends over 13 amino acids. Germline CDR1 LNHNV, CDR2 YYDKDF (reference sequence). Trimming removed 4 bases from V and 11 bases from J, with 17 bases in between. CDR3 sequence reads: CATSIRQGSWAFF. The CDR3 DNA reads TGTGCCACCAGCATCCGGCAGGGAAGTTGGGCTTTCTTT.

This rearrangement joins TRBV7-3 to TRBJ2-1; no firm D call. The germline V and J ends were trimmed by 2 bases and 2 bases, with 10 bases remaining between them. The germline V gene has CDR1 SGHTA and CDR2 FQGTGA. The length of the CDR3 is 15 residues. The CDR3 DNA reads TGTGCCAGCAGCTTACGGGTCGATCCCTACAATGAGCAGTTCTTC. Amino acids: CASSLRVDPYNEQFF.